This is a list of T cell receptor beta chains from one sample in a study of Ad26.COV2.S vaccination and SARS-CoV-2 variants. Method: immunoSEQ multiplex PCR; TCRdb's copy keeps in-frame clones and lacks some. The sample includes around 400,000 clones, more than 80% of them seen just once. The sample here was peripheral blood, taken in a trial of Ad26.COV2.S vaccine versus placebo. The receptors come from a person between 18 and 65 years old who received the Ad26.COV2.S COVID-19 vaccine or a placebo. The CDR3 runs from the conserved cysteine through the conserved F or W. D genes are given only for firm matches. Size values are once, few and many counts, or a class for expanded clones, and some rows have none.

D,J,V,size,DNA,CDR3
NA,TRBJ2-5,TRBV6-6,NA,TGTGCCAGCAGCTTCGGGGGGCATCAAGAGACCCAGTACTTC,CASSFGGHQETQYF
TRBD1,TRBJ2-2,TRBV18,NA,TGTGCCAGCTCACCAAAAACCGGGACAGGGGGCTTCACCGGGGAGCTGTTTTTT,CASSPKTGTGGFTGELFF
NA,TRBJ1-5,TRBV7-2,NA,TGTGCCAGCAGCTCAGAGATTTCTAATCAGCCCCAGCATTTT,CASSSEISNQPQHF
NA,TRBJ1-2,TRBV2,NA,TGTGCCAGCAGTGAAGCCGCACCCCTAATTGACTATGGCTACACCTTC,CASSEAAPLIDYGYTF
TRBD1,TRBJ1-2,TRBV6-5,NA,TGTGCCAGCAGCAGACAGGGAGCTAACTATGGCTACACCTTC,CASSRQGANYGYTF
NA,TRBJ2-7,TRBV6-5,NA,TGTGCCAGCAGTTACTCTGCAGGGGGGGCCTACGAGCAGTACTTC,CASSYSAGGAYEQYF
TRBD2,TRBJ2-1,TRBV15,NA,TGTGCCACCAGCAGGGGACTAGCGGGAGGGCCCTACAATGAGCAGTTCTTC,CATSRGLAGGPYNEQFF
NA,TRBJ2-5,TRBV7-8,NA,TGTGCCAGCACCCACGGCATGGGGGAAGGAGAGACCCAGTACTTC,CASTHGMGEGETQYF
NA,TRBJ2-3,TRBV11-3,once,TGTGCCAGCAGCTTAGATACAACGGGGGCTGGCGGCACAGATACGCAGTATTTT,CASSLDTTGAGGTDTQYF
NA,TRBJ2-1,TRBV14,NA,TGTGCCAGCAGCCCCCTTTTTTCCTACAATGAGCAGTTCTTC,CASSPLFSYNEQFF
NA,TRBJ2-1,TRBV27,NA,TGTGCCAGCAGTTCGGGTCGGGAGAAGAAAAATGAGCAGTTCTTC,CASSSGREKKNEQFF
TRBD2,TRBJ2-3,TRBV9,NA,TGTGCCAGCAGCTCCGAGCGGGAGCTCACAGATACGCAGTATTTT,CASSSERELTDTQYF
NA,TRBJ1-2,TRBV7-2,NA,TGTGCCAGCAGCTTAGTTCCGGGTGATGGCTACACCTTC,CASSLVPGDGYTF
TRBD1,TRBJ2-3,TRBV10-3,NA,TGTGCCATTTCACAGGGGGCCGCAGATACGCAGTATTTT,CAISQGAADTQYF
TRBD2,TRBJ2-1,TRBV27,NA,TGTGCCAGCAGTTCAGAGCCGGGACTAGCGTCATACGAGCAGTTCTTC,CASSSEPGLASYEQFF
NA,TRBJ2-5,TRBV7-9,NA,TGTGCCAGCAGCCCATCCCCTACAGGGCAAGAGACCCAGTACTTC,CASSPSPTGQETQYF
NA,TRBJ2-7,TRBV5-1,NA,TGCGCCAGCAGCTTGGACACCTCCTACGAGCAGTACTTC,CASSLDTSYEQYF
NA,TRBJ1-5,TRBV2,NA,TGTGCCAGCAGAGCAGACCGCCGTAGCAATCAGCCCCAGCATTTT,CASRADRRSNQPQHF
TRBD2,TRBJ2-1,TRBV5-8,once,TGTGCCAGCAGCTTGGAATCTGGGGGGGACTACTACAATGAGCAGTTCTTC,CASSLESGGDYYNEQFF
NA,TRBJ2-1,TRBV7-9,few,TGTGCCAGCAGCTTAGGTCTAGCGTTCTCCTACAATGAGCAGTTCTTC,CASSLGLAFSYNEQFF
TRBD2,TRBJ2-5,TRBV6-5,once,TGTGCCAGCAGTCGGGACTACCGAGAGACCCAGTACTTC,CASSRDYRETQYF
TRBD1,TRBJ2-1,TRBV11-2,NA,TGTGCCAGCAGCTGGGGACAGGGGTACAATGAGCAGTTCTTC,CASSWGQGYNEQFF
NA,TRBJ2-7,TRBV3-1/TRBV3-2,NA,TGTGCCAGCAGCCAAGCGACTTTTTGTATCAGTCCCAAATGCTACGAGCAGTACTTC,CASSQATFCISPKCYEQYF
NA,TRBJ1-2,TRBV4-3,NA,TGCGCCAGCAGCCATGCCGACTTGGTGGGGGGCTACACCTTC,CASSHADLVGGYTF
TRBD1,TRBJ2-1,TRBV28,once,TGTGCCAGCAGCTCCCGACAGGGGGCGTTTAATGAGCAGTTCTTC,CASSSRQGAFNEQFF
TRBD1,TRBJ1-1,TRBV18,NA,TGTGCCAGCTCACCGGGACAGAGGCGCACTGAAGCTTTCTTT,CASSPGQRRTEAFF
NA,TRBJ1-3,TRBV6-2/TRBV6-3,NA,TGTGCCAGCAGTTACCCCGCCGGCTCTGGAAACACCATATATTTT,CASSYPAGSGNTIYF
TRBD2,TRBJ2-7,TRBV19,NA,TGTGCCAGTAGTATAGTGGGCGGGAGGAAAGACGAGCAGTACTTC,CASSIVGGRKDEQYF
NA,TRBJ1-5,TRBV3-1/TRBV3-2,few,TGTGCCAGCAGCCTCCTGAATCAGCCCCAGCATTTT,CASSLLNQPQHF
NA,TRBJ1-1,TRBV6-6,once,TGTGCCAGCAGTGCGACTACGACAGTGAACACTGAAGCTTTCTTT,CASSATTTVNTEAFF
NA,TRBJ1-2,TRBV7-2,few,TGTGCCAGCAGCTCCTCCCCAGGGACGTTAAGGGAGGGCTACACCTTC,CASSSSPGTLREGYTF
TRBD2,TRBJ2-7,TRBV29-1,NA,TGCAGCGTCGTACTAGCGGGAGTCCCCGACGAGCAGTACTTC,CSVVLAGVPDEQYF
NA,TRBJ2-1,TRBV10-3,NA,TGTGCCATCAGCCGGGACGAAGCTGAGAATGAGCAGTTCTTC,CAISRDEAENEQFF
TRBD2,TRBJ2-1,TRBV5-1,NA,TGCGCCAGCAGCTTGGAAGGGACTAGCGGGGGTGAGCAGTTCTTC,CASSLEGTSGGEQFF
TRBD2,TRBJ2-1,TRBV2,NA,TGTGCCAGCATGGGACTAGCGGCGTACAATGAGCAGTTCTTC,CASMGLAAYNEQFF
NA,TRBJ2-2,TRBV12-3/TRBV12-4,NA,TGTGCCAGCAGTTTCTCTCCAACCGGGGAGCTGTTTTTT,CASSFSPTGELFF
NA,TRBJ1-4,TRBV7-2,NA,TGTGCCAGCAGCTCCTCAATAGGCAGCAATGAAAAACTGTTTTTT,CASSSSIGSNEKLFF
TRBD1,TRBJ2-5,TRBV4-1,NA,TGCGCCAGCAGCCAAGAACAGGGGGCCATATTGGAGACCCAGTACTTC,CASSQEQGAILETQYF
NA,TRBJ2-2,TRBV5-1,NA,TGCGCCAGCAGCCTCGGATTGGGCCAGAACACCGGGGAGCTGTTTTTT,CASSLGLGQNTGELFF
NA,TRBJ2-7,TRBV27,NA,TGTGCCAGCAGTGCTACTAAATACGAGCAGTACTTC,CASSATKYEQYF
NA,TRBJ1-3,TRBV6-5,once,TGTGCCAGCAGTTACGCCGTCGACTCTGGAAACACCATATATTTT,CASSYAVDSGNTIYF
NA,TRBJ1-5,TRBV4-1,NA,TGCGCCAGCAGCCAAGTACCGGGGTCCAATCAGCCCCAGCATTTT,CASSQVPGSNQPQHF
TRBD1,TRBJ2-7,TRBV6-5,NA,TGTGCCAGCACCCTGGACAGGGGGCGAGGCGAGCAGTACTTC,CASTLDRGRGEQYF
NA,TRBJ1-2,TRBV5-1,NA,TGCGCCAGCAGCTTGGCCGAGGAGTACGGCTATGGCTACACCTTC,CASSLAEEYGYGYTF
TRBD2,TRBJ2-2,TRBV19,NA,TGTGCCAGTAGCAAAAGGGGACTAGCAGCCGCGAACACCGGGGAGCTGTTTTTT,CASSKRGLAAANTGELFF
TRBD1,TRBJ1-3,TRBV10-3,NA,TGTGCCATCAGTGGTGAGGGGGCGGCTGGAAACACCATATATTTT,CAISGEGAAGNTIYF
NA,TRBJ1-5,TRBV5-1,NA,TGCGCCAGCAGCTTGGCCCCGGGAGCCCAGCCCCAGCATTTT,CASSLAPGAQPQHF
NA,TRBJ2-3,TRBV18,NA,TGTGCCAGCTCACCACCGGGGCAGATCGGGACAGATACGCAGTATTTT,CASSPPGQIGTDTQYF
NA,TRBJ2-5,TRBV7-2,NA,TGTGCCAGCAGCTTTGGGGGCTACCAAGAGACCCAGTACTTC,CASSFGGYQETQYF